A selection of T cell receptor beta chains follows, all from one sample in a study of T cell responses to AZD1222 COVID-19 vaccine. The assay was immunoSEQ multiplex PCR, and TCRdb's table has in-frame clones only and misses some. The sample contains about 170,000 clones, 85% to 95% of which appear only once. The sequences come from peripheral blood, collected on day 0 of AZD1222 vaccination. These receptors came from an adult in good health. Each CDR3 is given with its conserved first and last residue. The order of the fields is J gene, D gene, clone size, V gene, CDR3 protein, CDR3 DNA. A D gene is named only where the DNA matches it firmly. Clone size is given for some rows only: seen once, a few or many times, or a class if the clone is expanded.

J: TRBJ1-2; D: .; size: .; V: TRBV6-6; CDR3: CASSPPRGRGAVYGYTF; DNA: TGTGCCAGCAGTCCTCCCCGGGGCAGGGGCGCGGTCTATGGCTACACCTTC
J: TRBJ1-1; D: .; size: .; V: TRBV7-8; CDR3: CASSLPLGSRNTEAFF; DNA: TGTGCCAGCAGCTTACCCCTTGGCAGCCGGAACACTGAAGCTTTCTTT
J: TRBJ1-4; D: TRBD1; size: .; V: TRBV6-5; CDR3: CASRNDRGEGKLFF; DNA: TGTGCCAGCAGGAACGACAGGGGTGAGGGAAAACTGTTTTTT
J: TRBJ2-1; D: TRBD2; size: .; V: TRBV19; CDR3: CASSIVIAGEVGNEQFF; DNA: TGTGCCAGTAGTATTGTAATAGCGGGAGAGGTTGGCAATGAGCAGTTCTTC
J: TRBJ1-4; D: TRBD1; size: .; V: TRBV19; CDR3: CASTLGQGKRTNEKLFF; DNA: TGTGCCAGTACCCTGGGACAGGGGAAGCGAACTAATGAAAAACTGTTTTTT
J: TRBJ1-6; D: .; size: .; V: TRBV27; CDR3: CASSLEARGSPLHF; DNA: TGTGCCAGCAGTTTAGAGGCCCGAGGTTCACCCCTCCACTTT
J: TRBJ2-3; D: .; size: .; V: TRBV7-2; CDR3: CASSLRDFYTDTQYF; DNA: TGTGCCAGCAGCTTGAGGGACTTCTACACAGATACGCAGTATTTT
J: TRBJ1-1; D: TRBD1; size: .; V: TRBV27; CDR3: CASSSLGQGVLDTEAFF; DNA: TGTGCCAGCAGTTCGCTGGGACAGGGGGTTTTAGACACTGAAGCTTTCTTT
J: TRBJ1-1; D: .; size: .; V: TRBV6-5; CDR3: CASSYSRPGNTEAFF; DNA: TGTGCCAGCAGTTACTCCCGGCCGGGCAACACTGAAGCTTTCTTT
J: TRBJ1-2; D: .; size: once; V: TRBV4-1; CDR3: CASSQGGGMDYGYTF; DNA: TGCGCCAGCAGCCAAGGAGGGGGGATGGACTATGGCTACACCTTC
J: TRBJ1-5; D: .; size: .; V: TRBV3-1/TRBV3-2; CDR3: CASSYSWSNQPQHF; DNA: TGTGCCAGCAGTTATAGTTGGAGCAATCAGCCCCAGCATTTT
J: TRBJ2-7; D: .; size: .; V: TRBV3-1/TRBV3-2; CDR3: CASSNSLGIYEQYF; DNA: TGTGCCAGCAGCAATAGCCTTGGGATCTACGAGCAGTACTTC
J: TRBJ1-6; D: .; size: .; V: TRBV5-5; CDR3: CASSLSGFSYNSPLHF; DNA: TGTGCCAGCAGCTTGAGTGGGTTCTCCTATAATTCACCCCTCCACTTT
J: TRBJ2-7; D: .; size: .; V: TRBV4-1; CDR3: CASSQAPGSLSYEQYF; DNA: TGCGCCAGCAGCCAAGCTCCGGGGAGCCTATCCTACGAGCAGTACTTC
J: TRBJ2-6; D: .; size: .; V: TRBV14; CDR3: CASSQVASGANVLTF; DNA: TGTGCCAGCAGCCAAGTCGCTTCTGGGGCCAACGTCCTGACTTTC
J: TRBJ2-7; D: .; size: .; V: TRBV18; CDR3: CASSPGGGTYEQYF; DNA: TGTGCCAGCTCACCGGGTGGGGGGACCTACGAGCAGTACTTC
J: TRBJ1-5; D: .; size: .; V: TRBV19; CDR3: CASSMATSNQPQHF; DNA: TGTGCCAGTAGTATGGCCACGAGTAATCAGCCCCAGCATTTT
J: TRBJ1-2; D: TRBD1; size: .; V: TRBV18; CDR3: CASPRTGGLSYGYTF; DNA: TGTGCCAGCCCCCGGACAGGGGGCTTAAGCTATGGCTACACCTTC
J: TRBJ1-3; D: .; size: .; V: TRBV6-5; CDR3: CASSSRSSGNTIYF; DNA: TGTGCCAGCAGTTCCCGGAGCTCTGGAAACACCATATATTTT
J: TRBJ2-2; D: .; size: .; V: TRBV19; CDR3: CASSIGSGSTGELFF; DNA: TGTGCCAGTAGTATAGGTTCAGGGAGCACCGGGGAGCTGTTTTTT
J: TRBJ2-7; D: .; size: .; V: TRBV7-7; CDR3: CASSLGQDYEQYF; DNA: TGTGCCAGCAGCTTAGGACAGGATTACGAGCAGTACTTC
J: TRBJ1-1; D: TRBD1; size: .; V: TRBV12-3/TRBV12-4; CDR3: CATRQGRTEAFF; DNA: TGTGCCACCCGACAGGGGAGGACTGAAGCTTTCTTT
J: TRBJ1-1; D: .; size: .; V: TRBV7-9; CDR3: CASSPRGGTDTEAFF; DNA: TGTGCCAGCAGCCCGCGGGGGGGGACGGACACTGAAGCTTTCTTT
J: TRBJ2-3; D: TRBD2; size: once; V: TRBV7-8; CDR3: CASRETGLAGSDTQYF; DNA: TGTGCCAGCAGGGAAACGGGACTAGCGGGATCAGATACGCAGTATTTT
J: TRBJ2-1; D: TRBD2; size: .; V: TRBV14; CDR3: CASSRLTSGRIHEQFF; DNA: TGTGCCAGCAGCCGATTGACTAGCGGGAGGATCCATGAGCAGTTCTTC
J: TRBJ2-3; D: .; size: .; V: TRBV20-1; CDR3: CSWESTDTQYF; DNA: TGCAGTTGGGAGAGCACAGATACGCAGTATTTT
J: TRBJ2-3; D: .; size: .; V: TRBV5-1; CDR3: CASTIDAGRYNTDTQYF; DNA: TGCGCCAGCACTATCGACGCAGGGAGGTACAACACAGATACGCAGTATTTT
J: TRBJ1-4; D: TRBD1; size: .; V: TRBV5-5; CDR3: CASSPVGQGFGEKLFF; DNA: TGTGCCAGCAGCCCAGTGGGACAGGGCTTCGGGGAAAAACTGTTTTTT
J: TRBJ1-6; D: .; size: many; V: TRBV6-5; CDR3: CASRGSSYNSPLHF; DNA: TGTGCCAGCAGGGGTAGCTCCTATAATTCACCCCTCCACTTT
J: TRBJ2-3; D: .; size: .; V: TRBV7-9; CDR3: CASSLDADTQYF; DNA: TGTGCCAGCAGCTTAGATGCAGATACGCAGTATTTT
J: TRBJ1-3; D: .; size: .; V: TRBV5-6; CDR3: CASSLWGGWSSGNTIYF; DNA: TGTGCCAGCAGCTTATGGGGCGGGTGGAGCTCTGGAAACACCATATATTTT
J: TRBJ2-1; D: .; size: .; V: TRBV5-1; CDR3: CASSLGAYNEQFF; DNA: TGCGCCAGCAGCTTGGGAGCATACAATGAGCAGTTCTTC
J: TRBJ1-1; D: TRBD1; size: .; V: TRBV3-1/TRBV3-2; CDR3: CASSHAQGGTEAFF; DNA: TGTGCCAGCAGCCATGCACAGGGGGGCACTGAAGCTTTCTTT
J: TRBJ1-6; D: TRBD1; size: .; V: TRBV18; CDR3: CASSQDRENSPLHF; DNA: TGTGCCAGCTCCCAGGACAGGGAAAATTCACCCCTCCACTTT
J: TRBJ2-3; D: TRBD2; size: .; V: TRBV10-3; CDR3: CAISVLAEIMPDTQYF; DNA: TGTGCCATCAGTGTTCTAGCGGAAATTATGCCAGATACGCAGTATTTT
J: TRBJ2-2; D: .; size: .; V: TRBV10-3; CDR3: CAISISGPGELFF; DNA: TGTGCCATCAGTATCTCCGGACCCGGGGAGCTGTTTTTT
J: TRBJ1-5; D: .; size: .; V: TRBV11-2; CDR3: CASSLVGEGNQPQHF; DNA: TGTGCCAGCAGCTTAGTAGGGGAGGGCAATCAGCCCCAGCATTTT
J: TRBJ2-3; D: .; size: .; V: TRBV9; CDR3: CASSVGGKPGPDTQYF; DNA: TGTGCCAGCAGCGTAGGTGGCAAACCCGGCCCAGATACGCAGTATTTT
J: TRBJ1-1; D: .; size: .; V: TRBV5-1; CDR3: CASSFQNRVTEAFF; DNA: TGCGCCAGCAGCTTTCAAAACAGGGTAACTGAAGCTTTCTTT
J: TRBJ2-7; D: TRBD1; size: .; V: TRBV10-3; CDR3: CAFAWGTGTYEQYF; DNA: TGTGCCTTCGCCTGGGGGACAGGGACCTACGAGCAGTACTTC
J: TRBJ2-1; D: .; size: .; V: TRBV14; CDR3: CASSQGQYNEQFF; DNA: TGTGCCAGCAGCCAAGGACAGTACAATGAGCAGTTCTTC
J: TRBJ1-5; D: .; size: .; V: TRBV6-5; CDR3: CASSTSDSNQPQHF; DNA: TGTGCCAGCAGTACCTCCGATAGCAATCAGCCCCAGCATTTT
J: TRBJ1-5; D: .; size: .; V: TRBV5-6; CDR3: CASSLRGTHNQPQHF; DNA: TGTGCCAGCAGCTTGAGGGGGACCCACAATCAGCCCCAGCATTTT
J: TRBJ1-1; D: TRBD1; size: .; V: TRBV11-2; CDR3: CASSLGGQGFGTEAFF; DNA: TGTGCCAGCAGCCTAGGGGGACAGGGTTTCGGCACTGAAGCTTTCTTT
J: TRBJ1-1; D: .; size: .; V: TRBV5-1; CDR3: CASSLRGDSTEAFF; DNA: TGCGCCAGCAGCTTGAGGGGGGATAGCACTGAAGCTTTCTTT
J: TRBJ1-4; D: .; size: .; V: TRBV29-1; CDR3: CSVEGGAGTEKLFF; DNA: TGCAGCGTTGAAGGAGGGGCCGGTACGGAAAAACTGTTTTTT
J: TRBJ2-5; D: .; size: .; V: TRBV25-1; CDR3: CASMNYQETQYF; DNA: TGTGCCAGCATGAACTATCAAGAGACCCAGTACTTC
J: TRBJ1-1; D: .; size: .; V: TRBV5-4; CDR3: CASVGERVTEAFF; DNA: TGTGCGTCGGTAGGGGAACGGGTCACTGAAGCTTTCTTT
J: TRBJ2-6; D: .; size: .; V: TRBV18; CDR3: CASSPLTSGANVLTF; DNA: TGTGCCAGCTCACCACTCACCTCTGGGGCCAACGTCCTGACTTTC